This TCR beta chain was sequenced during a study of cytomegalovirus exposure and HLA in healthy donors (dated by TCRdb to about 2017). About the study as a whole: An earlier analysis of a few hundred of the donors reported roughly 300 Gb of sequence data and 95 million to 140 million unique TCR beta sequences obtained from roughly 180 million T cells. Among some 410 genotyped donors of the cohort, an average of approximately 240,000 unique TCR beta nucleotide sequences were sequenced per donor, around a sixth of them non-productive. A later analysis re-analyzed previously published TCR beta repertoires from 550 to 700 donors and added high-resolution HLA genotyping to study TCR occurrence patterns. Typing coverage varied by locus: roughly 620-630 donors for A, B, C, DRB1 and DQB1; 500 to 550 for DQA1; around 610 for DPA1; 450 to 480 for DPB1. The later analysis used no new phenotypic data to find candidate immune exposures, relying instead on TCR beta sequences and their occurrence across donors. A separate validation cohort of about 110 different subjects was used in addition to the roughly 620-subject first cohort. A later genetic analysis took genome-wide SNP genotypes for about 55% of the 666 donors and used that subset as a discovery cohort. Every repertoire in the discovery cohort had been generated on one and the same sequencing platform. Class I and class II HLA loci were covered by the typing at four-digit resolution. The aim of the study was to test whether cataloging public T cell receptors could identify signatures of past pathogen exposure. An early release covering around 630 HLA-typed donors comprised 300 to 350 gigabases of sequencing data and around 86 million unique TCR sequences. Using immunosequencing, the study profiled T cell repertoires from about 620 subjects and related those repertoires to cytomegalovirus serostatus. To decide whether each TCR beta V gene segment behaved as functional or pseudogenic, an earlier analysis of approximately 620 of the donors relied on high-throughput TCR beta sequencing. Of the 398 genotyped donors, about 80% fell in the genetic ancestry cluster associated with self-reported Caucasian donors. To predict cytomegalovirus infection status, the study combined high-throughput TCR immunosequencing, statistical association of individual TCRs with disease status, and machine learning. Because of strong linkage in the cohort, roughly five DR-DQ haplotypes were treated as single units for association and clustering. Donor age, sex, ethnicity and CMV serostatus were compiled alongside the repertoire data.

From the germline V gene (reference sequence), CDR1 is MNHNY and CDR2 is SVGAGI. V loses 6 bases of germline sequence and J loses 0 bases, and the interval between the two ends is 12 bases. Counted from cysteine to phenylalanine, this CDR3 has 15 amino acids. Only the CDR3 DNA is retained, 45 bases long and in frame from the first base. In total, just over 650 healthy bone marrow donors made up the cohort. All cohort members were sampled while nominally healthy, although unrecorded immune exposures were likely present. The donor was CMV seronegative and was included in the group of under 450 seronegative cohort members. A peripheral blood sample was collected from each donor, and TCR beta sequencing was performed on peripheral blood mononuclear cells. Genomic DNA was extracted from the blood cell samples with the Qiagen DNeasy Blood Extraction Kit. Libraries were prepared through the immunoSEQ multiplex PCR assay. For the multiplex PCR, a mixture combining 60 forward primers for TCR Vbeta segments and 13 reverse primers for TCR Jbeta segments was used. A multiplex PCR assay on genomic DNA amplified the CDR3 region of rearranged TCR beta genes. On the Illumina HiSeq System, the amplified TCR beta libraries were sequenced as 87-base-pair reads. The authors' analysis ran thus. A later analysis tallied approximately 87 million unique TCR beta chains across the 666 repertoires, and about 12 million of those chains were shared by two or more donors. Raw reads were error-corrected and collapsed into unique sequences with a nearest-neighbor algorithm that merged closely related sequences to remove PCR and sequencing errors. V, D and J gene segments were assigned by aligning CDR3 sequences to IMGT reference sequences. For a sequence to be retained, at least a six-nucleotide match to both a V gene segment and a J gene segment was required. Rearrangements were classified as productive when the CDR3 lacked stop codons and remained in frame with V and J, and all other rearrangements were classified as non-productive. Following IMGT convention, CDR3 was defined as the stretch from the second conserved V-encoded cysteine up to the conserved J-encoded phenylalanine. The earlier analysis of about 500 of the donors excluded sequences that lacked an unambiguous match to a single V gene segment. In an earlier analysis of approximately 550 of the donors, V segments were called functional above 56.7% productive rearrangements and were called segregating when the between-donor standard deviation exceeded 5%. A statistical classification framework was developed to diagnose cytomegalovirus status using the catalog of TCR beta chain sequences. In a later analysis, V and J genes were assigned by comparing TCR nucleotide sequences against IMGT/GENE-DB human TR gene sequences. A later analysis assigned CDR3 sequences and most-parsimonious VDJ recombination scenarios with the TCRdist pipeline. In a later analysis, each TCR beta chain was defined by its CDR3 amino acid sequence together with its V-gene family, and reads lacking a unique V-gene family were excluded. As a way to deal with suspected cross-contamination and a sequencing artifact, a later analysis dropped approximately 590 nucleotide sequences that were highly shared and had low generation probability. In a later analysis, a clonal expansion index was calculated for each public chain from normalized within-repertoire ranks of inferred template counts. In a later analysis, generation probabilities were computed using a VDJ recombination model fitted to out-of-frame rearrangements, and the results were checked against IGoR. In a later analysis, hypergeometric tests were used to score TCR-TCR, TCR-HLA and TCR-CMV co-occurrence, with a repertoire-size bias correction applied to TCR pairs. In a later analysis, false discovery rates were estimated by permuting HLA or CMV assignments 20 times. In a later analysis, co-occurring TCRs were grouped with DBSCAN, and TCRdist sequence similarity was added when clustering was performed within HLA-allele-positive subsets. For co-occurrence clustering, repertoires with fewer than 30,000 or more than 120,000 public chains were excluded, along with five repertoires with anomalous nucleotide sharing. This is the immuneACCESS table as TCRdb keeps it, with only in-frame sequences that have V and J called. A part of the clones is gone; compared with another copy, unresolved V genes explain less than half, and the rest is unexplained. V and J calls and clone size are those listed in that table; D and trimming were worked out from the DNA. The sample table contains 99,000 or so clones; only one count was recorded for 15% of them. The top ten hold around 0.9% of the sample.

The sample holds a few counts of this clone. What antigen it recognizes has not been identified. No base quality values were provided; no much bigger clone lies one nucleotide off. Overall study outcomes, separate from this receptor: A cluster of highly shared sequence variants was judged likely to represent a technical artifact of the sequencing pipeline. A later analysis found that TCR association rates varied across HLA loci, with DRB1 alleles showing the most associated TCRs and HLA-C alleles the fewest. In a later analysis, several top co-occurrence clusters were reported to appear linked to parvovirus B19, influenza, CMV and Epstein-Barr virus. A further reported finding was that TCR beta sequences accurately predicted the HLA-A and HLA-B alleles for most subjects in the first cohort. Most TCR sequences were observed very rarely across donors, whereas some public TCRs were present in many individuals. In a later analysis, HLA-associated TCR beta chains showed more clonal expansion and lower generation probabilities than non-associated chains that were equally common. CMV serostatus was the only immune exposure information available for the cohort. Because HLA typing was unavailable for some donors at each locus, only the typed subset was used in association tests. In a later analysis, most CMV-associated TCR beta chains were found to appear HLA-restricted, with HLA associations seemingly driven largely by CMV exposure. In an earlier analysis of a few hundred of the donors, most TCR beta V segments were observed in productive rearrangements about 87% or about 30% of the time, broadly matching IMGT annotations. Because the 87-base-pair reads could not distinguish some IMGT-functional V segments, including TRBV6-2 and TRBV6-3, those segments were excluded. Presence/absence analyses assumed roughly uniform sequencing depth across donors, an assumption that may not hold. V-gene and J-gene trimming of TCR beta chains was associated with a missense DCLRE1C variant in a later genetic analysis, and the association was replicated in an independent cohort. Cytomegalovirus status was reported to be diagnosed by the classifier with high specificity and sensitivity in both the original and validation cohorts. The study listed 150 to 200 TCR beta chains as associated with cytomegalovirus. The authors suggested that the approach could potentially be generalized to other disease states and immunological phenotypes. In vitro tests confirmed that three of the cytomegalovirus-associated TCR beta chains recognize cytomegalovirus antigens. Strong co-occurrence of HLA alleles, especially DR and DQ, made assigning TCR associations to individual alleles difficult. According to a later genetic analysis, donors in an Asian-associated ancestry cluster had fewer N-insertions in productive TCRs than the approximately 700-donor mean. Because counts were too low, seventeen rarely observed V segments, including chromosome 9 orphons, were left out of the earlier analysis of roughly 600 of the donors. At a false discovery rate of 0.05, a later analysis linked under 20,000 TCR beta sequences to specific HLA alleles. Only TCR beta chains were sequenced in this cohort, and the absence of alpha or paired-chain data limited detectable features. Linkage disequilibrium might explain the correlated functional status among segregating V segments, but an unknown experimental factor could not be ruled out.

The rearranged segments are TRBV6-6 and TRBJ1-5; 5 matching bases give a weak D call of TRBD1. This receptor was obtained from a female donor in good health and CMV-seronegative. The specimen was PBMCs. The CDR3 region reads CASSLQVNSNQPQHF. The DNA reads TGTGCCAGCAGCCTACAGGTTAATAGCAATCAGCCCCAGCATTTT.